This note documents a single TCR beta chain sequence. Its antigen is undetermined. The sample is drawn from a study of identical twins. Everyone who donated was a healthy Caucasian. Findings of the study overall: Models underestimated out-of-frame TCR alpha sharing in monozygotic twins. A lower insertion count was a feature of abundant cord blood beta clonotypes, with no such feature in memory repertoires. Excess sharing between twins was weaker in beta out-of-frame sequences.

TCRdb reprocessed the 5' RACE reads with MiXCR, giving one entry per CDR3 protein. The data show roughly 250,000 distinct CDR3 sequences, more than 13% seen once. What was sequenced was memory (CD45RO+) T cells sorted from blood. The TCR sequence derives from a woman in her late teens or twenties in good health.

The CDR3, as DNA: TGTGCCAGCAGCCAAGATCAAGATCTGGACTACGAGCAGTACTTC. It is translated as CASSQDQDLDYEQYF. The chain carries TRBV3-1 and TRBJ2-7; no reliable D call. The CDR3 is 15 residues long. V was clipped by 0 bases and J by 3 bases, with 12 bases between them. Per the germline V gene, CDR1 is LGHDT and CDR2 is YNNKEL (reference sequence).